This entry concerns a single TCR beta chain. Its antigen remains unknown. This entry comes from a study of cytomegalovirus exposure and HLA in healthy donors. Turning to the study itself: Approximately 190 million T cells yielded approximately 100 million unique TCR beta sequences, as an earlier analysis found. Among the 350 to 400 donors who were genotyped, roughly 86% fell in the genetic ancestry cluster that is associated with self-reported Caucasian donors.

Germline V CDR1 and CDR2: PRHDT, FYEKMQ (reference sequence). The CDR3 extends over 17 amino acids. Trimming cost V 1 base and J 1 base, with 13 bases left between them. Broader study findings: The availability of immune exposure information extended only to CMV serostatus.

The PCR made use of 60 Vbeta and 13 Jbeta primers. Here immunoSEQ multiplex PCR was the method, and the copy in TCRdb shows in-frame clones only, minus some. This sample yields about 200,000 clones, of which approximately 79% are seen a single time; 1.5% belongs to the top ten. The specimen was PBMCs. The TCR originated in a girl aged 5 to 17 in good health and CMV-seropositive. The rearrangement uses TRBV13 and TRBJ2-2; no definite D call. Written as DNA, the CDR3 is TGTGCCAGCAGCTTAGTTCCCGGCAGGAAGAACACCGGGGAGCTGTTTTTT. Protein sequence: CASSLVPGRKNTGELFF.